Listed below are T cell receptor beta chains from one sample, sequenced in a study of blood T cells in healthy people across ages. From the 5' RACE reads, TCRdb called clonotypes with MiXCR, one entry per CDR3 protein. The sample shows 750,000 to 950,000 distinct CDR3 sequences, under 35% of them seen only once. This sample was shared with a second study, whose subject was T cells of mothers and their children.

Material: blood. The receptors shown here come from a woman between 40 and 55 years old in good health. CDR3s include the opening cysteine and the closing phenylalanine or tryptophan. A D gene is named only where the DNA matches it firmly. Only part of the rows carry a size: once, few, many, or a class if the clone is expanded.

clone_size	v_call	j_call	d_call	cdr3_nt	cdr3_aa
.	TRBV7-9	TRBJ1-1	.	TGTGCCAGCAGTTTAGAACCAGGGTCGCTGACTGAAGCTTTCTTT	CASSLEPGSLTEAFF
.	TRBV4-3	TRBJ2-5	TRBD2	TGCGCCAGCAGCCAAGATTACGGGAGGGGTGGCGAGACCCAGTACTTC	CASSQDYGRGGETQYF
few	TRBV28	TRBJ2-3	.	TGTGCCAGCAAGGGGGGGCGCCTCGCAGATGCGCAGTATTTT	CASKGGRLADAQYF
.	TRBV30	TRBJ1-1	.	TGTGCCTTGCGGAGATGGGGGAACACTGAAGCTTTCTTT	CALRRWGNTEAFF
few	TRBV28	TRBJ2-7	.	TGTGCCAGCAGGTCATCCGGGACGGGGACTTACGAGCAGTACTTC	CASRSSGTGTYEQYF
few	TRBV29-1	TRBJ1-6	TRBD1	TGCAGCGCCCGGACAGGCGTAAATTCACCCCTCCACTTT	CSARTGVNSPLHF
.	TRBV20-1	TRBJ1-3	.	TGCAGTGCTAGAGCCCCAGGGGGAAACACCATATATTTT	CSARAPGGNTIYF
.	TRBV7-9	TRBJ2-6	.	TGTGCCAGCAGCGTATCCGGGGGCTCCATCTCTGGGGCCAACGTCCTGACTTTC	CASSVSGGSISGANVLTF
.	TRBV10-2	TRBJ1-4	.	TGCGCCAGCAGTGGGGGATACGCAAAACTGTTTTTT	CASSGGYAKLFF
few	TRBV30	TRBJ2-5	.	TGTGCCTGGAGTTTTGGGGAGACCCAGTACTTC	CAWSFGETQYF
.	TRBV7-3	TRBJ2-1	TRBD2	TGTGCCAGCAGCCAGACGGCTGGGACTAGCGGGGGGGCTTACAATGAGCAGTTCTTC	CASSQTAGTSGGAYNEQFF
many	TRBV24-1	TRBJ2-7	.	TGTGCCACCAGTGATTGGAGCGAGCAGTACTTC	CATSDWSEQYF
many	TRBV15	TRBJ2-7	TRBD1	TGTGCCACCAGCATCTACAGGGGCGTCGACGAGCAGTACTTC	CATSIYRGVDEQYF
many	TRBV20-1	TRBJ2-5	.	TGCAGTGCTAGAGATATGACCAATTCACAGACCCAGTACTTC	CSARDMTNSQTQYF
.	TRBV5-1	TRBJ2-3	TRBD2	TGCGCCAGCAGCTCAGGACTAGCGGGGGGTTCTAGCACAGATACGCAGTATTTT	CASSSGLAGGSSTDTQYF
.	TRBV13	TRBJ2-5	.	TGTGTCAGCAGCCCTCTGACGGGAAGAGAGACCCAGTACTTC	CVSSPLTGRETQYF
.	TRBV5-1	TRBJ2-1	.	TGCGCCAGCAGCAAAACTAGGTCTCAGGATGAGCAGTTCTTC	CASSKTRSQDEQFF
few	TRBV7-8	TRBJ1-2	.	TGTGCCACCTCGTTAGGGCAGTTTGGCTACACCTTC	CATSLGQFGYTF
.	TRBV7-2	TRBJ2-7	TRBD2	TGTGCCAGCAGCTTAGCGGGGGGGTTTGCTTCCTACGAGCAGTACTTC	CASSLAGGFASYEQYF
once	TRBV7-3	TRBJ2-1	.	TGTGCCAGCAGCCTGGACCCCCCAGGCAATGAGCAGTTCTTC	CASSLDPPGNEQFF
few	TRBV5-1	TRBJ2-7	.	TGTGCCAGCAGCTTGATCGTTAGCCCCTACGAGCAGTACTTC	CASSLIVSPYEQYF
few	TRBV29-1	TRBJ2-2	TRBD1	TGCAGCGTCTCTGCAGAGGGGGGGACAGGGATGGCCGGGGAGCTGTTTTTT	CSVSAEGGTGMAGELFF
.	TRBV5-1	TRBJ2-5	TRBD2	TGCGCCAGCAGCTATCGGACTAGCGGGGGCGGAGCCCCCAGGACCCAGTACTTC	CASSYRTSGGGAPRTQYF
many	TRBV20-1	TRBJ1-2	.	TGCAGTGCTAGAGATCGAACGGTTTCTAACTATGGCTACACCTTC	CSARDRTVSNYGYTF
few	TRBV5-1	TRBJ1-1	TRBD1	TGCGCCAGCAGGACAGGGGGCCCGAACACTGAAGCTTTCTTT	CASRTGGPNTEAFF
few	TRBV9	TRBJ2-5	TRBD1	TGTGCCAGCAGCGTAGCAGGACAGGGGCCAGAGACCCAGTACTTC	CASSVAGQGPETQYF
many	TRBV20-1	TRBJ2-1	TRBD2	TGCAGTGCCCCTCGGACTAGCGGGGTACACTACAATGAGCAGTTCTTC	CSAPRTSGVHYNEQFF
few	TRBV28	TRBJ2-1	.	TGTGCCAGCAGTTTTAGTGTACTCAGCCAGAGTTTTGAGCAGTTCTTC	CASSFSVLSQSFEQFF
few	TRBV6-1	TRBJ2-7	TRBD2	TGTGCCTGTTCCTCGAGACTAGCGACATACGAGCAGTACTTC	CACSSRLATYEQYF
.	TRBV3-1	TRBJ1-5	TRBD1	TGTGCCAGCAGCAACAATGACAGGGCTCCTCAGCCCCAGCATTTT	CASSNNDRAPQPQHF
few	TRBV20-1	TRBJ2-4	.	TGCAGTGCCCAACCCCCCGGGATAGCCAAAAACATTCAGTACTTC	CSAQPPGIAKNIQYF
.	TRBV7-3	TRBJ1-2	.	TGTGCCTCCGGGGAAGGACAAGGAGGGGGCTACACCTTC	CASGEGQGGGYTF
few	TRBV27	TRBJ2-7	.	TGTGCCAGCAGGCCATGGACCGGTTCCTACGAGCAGTACTTC	CASRPWTGSYEQYF
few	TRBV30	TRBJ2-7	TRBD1	TGTGCCTGGAGTGGGACAGGAAACGAGCAGTACTTC	CAWSGTGNEQYF
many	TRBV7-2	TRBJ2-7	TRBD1	TGTGCCAGCAGACCGGGACAGGGGACCTACGAGCAGTACTTC	CASRPGQGTYEQYF
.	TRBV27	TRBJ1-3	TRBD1	TGTGCCAGCAGCAGGGGGCCAAACGGAAACACCATATATTTT	CASSRGPNGNTIYF
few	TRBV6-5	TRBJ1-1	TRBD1	TGTGCCAGCAGTTACTTTGGACAGGGGTGGAGGAGAGCTTTCTTT	CASSYFGQGWRRAFF
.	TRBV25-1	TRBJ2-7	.	TGTGCCAGCAGTGAATATGGGGTGCTTCAGTACGAGCAGTACTTC	CASSEYGVLQYEQYF
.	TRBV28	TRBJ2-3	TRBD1	TGTGCCAGCAGTACTGTCCGGGACAGGGCAGGAGGTACGCAGTATTTT	CASSTVRDRAGGTQYF
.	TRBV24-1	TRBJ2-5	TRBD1	TGTGCCACCAGCTCTGACAGGGGGCGGGATGAGACCCAGTACTTC	CATSSDRGRDETQYF
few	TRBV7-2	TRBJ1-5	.	TGTGCCAGCAGCTTAGTAGCGACACAGCCTAATCAGCCCCAGCATTTT	CASSLVATQPNQPQHF
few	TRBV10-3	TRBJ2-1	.	TGTGCCATTGGGGGGTTCTCCTACAATGAGCAGTTCTTC	CAIGGFSYNEQFF
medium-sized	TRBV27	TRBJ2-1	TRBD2	TGTGCCAGCAGCCCCTCTAGCGGGGGGGACAATGAGCAGTTCTTC	CASSPSSGGDNEQFF
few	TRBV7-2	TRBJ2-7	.	TGTGCCAGCAGCTTAGAAATACAGGCGGCGGGCGAGCAGTACTTC	CASSLEIQAAGEQYF
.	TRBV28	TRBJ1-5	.	TGTGCCAGCAGTGAGGATATGGGGGGGCCCCAGCATTTT	CASSEDMGGPQHF
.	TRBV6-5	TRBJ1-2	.	TGTGCCAGCAGTTACTTATTTAGGGAGGATGGCTACACCTTC	CASSYLFREDGYTF
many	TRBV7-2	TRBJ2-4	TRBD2	TGTGCCAGCAGCTCATACGGGACTAGGAGGAAAAACATTCAGTACTTC	CASSSYGTRRKNIQYF
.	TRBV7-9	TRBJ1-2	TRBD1	TGTGCCAGCAGCCAAACAGGGGGCGACTACGGCTACACCTTC	CASSQTGGDYGYTF
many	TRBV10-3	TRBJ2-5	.	TGTGCCATCAGTGGAGGACAGTACCAAGAGACCCAGTACTTC	CAISGGQYQETQYF
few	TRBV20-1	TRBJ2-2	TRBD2	TGCAGTGCTAGCCCTATGGCGGGGGGATACACCGGGGAGCTGTTTTTT	CSASPMAGGYTGELFF
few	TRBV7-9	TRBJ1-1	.	TGTGCCGGCTGGGATAGGGTGGATACTGAAGCTTTCTTT	CAGWDRVDTEAFF
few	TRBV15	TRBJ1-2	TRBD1	TGTGCCACCAGCAATAGGGACAGTAGGGTCTCTGGCTACACCTTC	CATSNRDSRVSGYTF
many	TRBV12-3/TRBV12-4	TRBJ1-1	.	TGTGCCAGCAGCCCCACAGGGATGAACACTGAAGCTTTCTTT	CASSPTGMNTEAFF
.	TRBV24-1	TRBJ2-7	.	TGTGCCACCAGTGGGGGGCAGAGCGACGAGCAGTACTTC	CATSGGQSDEQYF
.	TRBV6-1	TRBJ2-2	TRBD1	TGTGCCAGCAGTGCCCCCCATCTCGGGACAGGGAAAACCGGGGAGCTGGTTTTT	CASSAPHLGTGKTGELVF
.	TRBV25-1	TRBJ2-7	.	TGTGCCAGCAGTGAAGACCTAGGTAGAGGCCCAGGGTTCAATGAGCAGTACTTC	CASSEDLGRGPGFNEQYF
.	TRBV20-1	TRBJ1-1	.	TGCAGGGCTTTGGGCGTGGACACTGAAGCTTTCTTT	CRALGVDTEAFF